These T cell receptor beta chains were read from a single sample in a study of blood T cell repertoires in COVID-19. Repertoires were generated with immunoSEQ multiplex PCR, while TCRdb's copy carries only in-frame clones and drops some. The sample lists 100,000 to 150,000 clones; around 74% were seen once. The sample was peripheral blood. These receptors were collected from a man aged 60 to 75 with acute or convalescent COVID-19. CDR3s include the opening cysteine and the closing phenylalanine or tryptophan. A D gene is named only where the DNA matches it firmly. Clone size is stated in some rows and not others, as once, few, many or a class when expanded.

CDR3nt: TGTGCCAGCAGCTCGGGACTAGCGGGGGATGAGCAGTTCTTC
CDR3aa: CASSSGLAGDEQFF
d_gene: TRBD2
abundance: -
v_gene: TRBV4-2
j_gene: TRBJ2-1

CDR3nt: TGTGCCAGCAGCGCTCGACTGAGGGAAAAACTGTTTTTT
CDR3aa: CASSARLREKLFF
d_gene: -
abundance: -
v_gene: TRBV7-7
j_gene: TRBJ1-4

CDR3nt: TGTGCCAGCACCCCCCCTCGTATCCAAAACATTCAGTACTTC
CDR3aa: CASTPPRIQNIQYF
d_gene: -
abundance: -
v_gene: TRBV28
j_gene: TRBJ2-4

CDR3nt: TGTGCCAGCAGCCCTCCCCTAGCGGGGGGGGCGGAGAATGAGCAGTTCTTC
CDR3aa: CASSPPLAGGAENEQFF
d_gene: TRBD2
abundance: -
v_gene: TRBV7-8
j_gene: TRBJ2-1

CDR3nt: TGTGCCAGCCCACAGGGAAATTCACCCCTCCACTTT
CDR3aa: CASPQGNSPLHF
d_gene: -
abundance: many
v_gene: TRBV5-4
j_gene: TRBJ1-6

CDR3nt: TGTGCCAGCAGTGAAGCGCGATTGACATCACCCCTCCACTTT
CDR3aa: CASSEARLTSPLHF
d_gene: -
abundance: -
v_gene: TRBV6-1
j_gene: TRBJ1-6

CDR3nt: TGTGCCAGCAGCTCTACGGGGACTAGAAGCTCCTACGAGCAGTACTTC
CDR3aa: CASSSTGTRSSYEQYF
d_gene: TRBD2
abundance: few
v_gene: TRBV11-3
j_gene: TRBJ2-7

CDR3nt: TGTGCCAGTAGTTCCCGGGACAGGGTTCACGAGCAGTACTTC
CDR3aa: CASSSRDRVHEQYF
d_gene: TRBD1
abundance: -
v_gene: TRBV19
j_gene: TRBJ2-7

CDR3nt: TGTGCCAGCAGCGTAGCTCTAGCGGGGGAAAAAGATACGCAGTATTTT
CDR3aa: CASSVALAGEKDTQYF
d_gene: TRBD2
abundance: -
v_gene: TRBV9
j_gene: TRBJ2-3

CDR3nt: TGTGCCAGTAGTATACAGGGTGAGAACACTGAAGCTTTCTTT
CDR3aa: CASSIQGENTEAFF
d_gene: -
abundance: few
v_gene: TRBV19
j_gene: TRBJ1-1

CDR3nt: TGTGCCAGTAGTCGGGCAGGGGAACAGCCCCAGCATTTT
CDR3aa: CASSRAGEQPQHF
d_gene: -
abundance: -
v_gene: TRBV19
j_gene: TRBJ1-5

CDR3nt: TGTGCCAGCAGGACGACAGACAGTTACACTGAAGCTTTCTTT
CDR3aa: CASRTTDSYTEAFF
d_gene: -
abundance: -
v_gene: TRBV6-5
j_gene: TRBJ1-1

CDR3nt: TGTGCCAGCAGTTCACTAGCGGCCCAGTTCTTC
CDR3aa: CASSSLAAQFF
d_gene: TRBD2
abundance: -
v_gene: TRBV11-3
j_gene: TRBJ2-1

CDR3nt: TGTGCCAGCGCAGGGGTAGCGGGAGACACCGGGGAGCTGTTTTTT
CDR3aa: CASAGVAGDTGELFF
d_gene: TRBD2
abundance: -
v_gene: TRBV14
j_gene: TRBJ2-2

CDR3nt: TGTGCCAGCAGCCAACGGCTAGCCGGCGGGGAGACCCAGTACTTC
CDR3aa: CASSQRLAGGETQYF
d_gene: -
abundance: once
v_gene: TRBV3-1/TRBV3-2
j_gene: TRBJ2-5

CDR3nt: TGTGCCAGCAGTTTAAATAGTATAGGGACAGGGAGAATCACCGAAGCTTTCTTT
CDR3aa: CASSLNSIGTGRITEAFF
d_gene: TRBD1
abundance: -
v_gene: TRBV27
j_gene: TRBJ1-1

CDR3nt: TGCGCCAGCAGCTTGGTGGCGGGAAACACTGAAGCTTTCTTT
CDR3aa: CASSLVAGNTEAFF
d_gene: -
abundance: -
v_gene: TRBV5-1
j_gene: TRBJ1-1

CDR3nt: TGTGCCAGCAGATTACCCAGCGGCCAAGAGACCCAGTACTTC
CDR3aa: CASRLPSGQETQYF
d_gene: -
abundance: -
v_gene: TRBV7-9
j_gene: TRBJ2-5

CDR3nt: TGTGCCTCGACGGACAGGAAGAATCAGCCCCAGCATTTT
CDR3aa: CASTDRKNQPQHF
d_gene: TRBD1
abundance: -
v_gene: TRBV19
j_gene: TRBJ1-5

CDR3nt: TGCGCCAGCAGCTTGGCCGGCGGCTCGACAGATACGCAGTATTTT
CDR3aa: CASSLAGGSTDTQYF
d_gene: -
abundance: -
v_gene: TRBV5-1
j_gene: TRBJ2-3

CDR3nt: TGTGCCAGCAGCCGACGGGGGTCGTGGGGGGACACCATATATTTT
CDR3aa: CASSRRGSWGDTIYF
d_gene: -
abundance: few
v_gene: TRBV5-8
j_gene: TRBJ1-3

CDR3nt: TGCAGCGCCCGGTCGGGGGGAAGGGCCAAAAACATTCAGTACTTC
CDR3aa: CSARSGGRAKNIQYF
d_gene: TRBD2
abundance: few
v_gene: TRBV29-1
j_gene: TRBJ2-4

CDR3nt: TGTGCCAGCAGCTTATTAGGATTAGCGGGGGGGCTTGTCTCCTACAATGAGCAGTTCTTC
CDR3aa: CASSLLGLAGGLVSYNEQFF
d_gene: TRBD2
abundance: -
v_gene: TRBV7-8
j_gene: TRBJ2-1

CDR3nt: TGTGCCAGCTCACCAGACAGCTTGGTCTACGAGCAGTACTTC
CDR3aa: CASSPDSLVYEQYF
d_gene: -
abundance: -
v_gene: TRBV18
j_gene: TRBJ2-7

CDR3nt: TGTGCCACCAGTGACCTCGGGGGCTCCTACAATGAGCAGTTCTTC
CDR3aa: CATSDLGGSYNEQFF
d_gene: -
abundance: -
v_gene: TRBV24-1
j_gene: TRBJ2-1

CDR3nt: TGTGCCAGCAGTGATTTAAGACAGCTGAACACTGAAGCTTTCTTT
CDR3aa: CASSDLRQLNTEAFF
d_gene: -
abundance: -
v_gene: TRBV6-4
j_gene: TRBJ1-1

CDR3nt: TGCGCCAGCAGCCAAGCGTCTCTAGCGGGTTTGGAGACCCAGTACTTC
CDR3aa: CASSQASLAGLETQYF
d_gene: TRBD2
abundance: -
v_gene: TRBV4-1
j_gene: TRBJ2-5